This paragraph reports one TCR beta chain. Its antigen remains unknown. TCRdb reprocessed the reads via MiXCR and lists one record per CDR3 protein. The table records some 940,000 distinct CDR3 sequences, about a third of them present only once. This entry is derived from a study of T cell repertoires in cytomegalovirus infection. The wider study: From public TCR beta signatures came an indication of both CMV infection and matching HLA type. Study-level results: The study identified carriers of CMV plus the relevant HLA from cumulative public TCR beta family frequency.

Germline V gene lookup returns CDR1 MNHEY and CDR2 SVGEGT. The CDR3 has 14 residues. The trim removed 4 bases at V and 4 bases at J, leaving 1 base unmatched. This clonotype originated in a human donor in good health (CMV status not recorded). Some clones in this sample may be carry-over from other donors' samples. V gene TRBV6-2 or TRBV6-3 combines with J gene TRBJ2-2, with 9 positions matching TRBD2. The input for sequencing was cultured CD8+ T cells from PBMCs, taken from culture after CMV antigen stimulation. The CDR3 is CASSLAGATGELFF. CDR3 in DNA: TGTGCCAGCAGTTTAGCGGGAGCCACCGGGGAGCTGTTTTTT.